Reported below is one T cell receptor (beta chain). Germline-derived CDR1 and CDR2 are MNHNY and SVGAGI (reference sequence). This CDR3 has 15 residues. V lost 7 bases to trimming and J lost 1 base, with 16 bases between them. The data originate from a study of blood T cell repertoires in COVID-19. How the authors handled the data: Estimates of nucleated cell counts were drawn from the amplification of reference gene primers. Method: immunoSEQ multiplex PCR; TCRdb's copy keeps in-frame clones and lacks some. V, J and clone size were drawn from that table, and D and trimming were deduced from the DNA. The table includes about 53,000 clones, approximately 84% detected once.

Specimen: peripheral blood. The receptor comes from a human donor in a cohort sampled during active COVID-19. The chain combines TRBV6-6 with TRBJ2-5, with D tentatively TRBD2 (6 bases). The CDR3 region is CASIGQRAFQETQYF. The DNA of the CDR3 is TGTGCCAGCATTGGGCAGCGGGCGTTCCAAGAGACCCAGTACTTC.